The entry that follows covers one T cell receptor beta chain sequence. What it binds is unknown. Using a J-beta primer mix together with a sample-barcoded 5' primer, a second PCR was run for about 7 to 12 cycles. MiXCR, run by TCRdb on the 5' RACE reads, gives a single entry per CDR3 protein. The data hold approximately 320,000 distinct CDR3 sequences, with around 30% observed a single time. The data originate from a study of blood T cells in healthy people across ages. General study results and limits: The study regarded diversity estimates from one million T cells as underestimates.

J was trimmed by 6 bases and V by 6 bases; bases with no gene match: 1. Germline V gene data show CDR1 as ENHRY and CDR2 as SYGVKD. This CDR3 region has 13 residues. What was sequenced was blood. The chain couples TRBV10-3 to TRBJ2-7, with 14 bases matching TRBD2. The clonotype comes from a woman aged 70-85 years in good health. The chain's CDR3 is CAISGTSGSEQYF. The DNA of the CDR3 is TGTGCCATCAGCGGGACTAGCGGGAGCGAGCAGTACTTC.